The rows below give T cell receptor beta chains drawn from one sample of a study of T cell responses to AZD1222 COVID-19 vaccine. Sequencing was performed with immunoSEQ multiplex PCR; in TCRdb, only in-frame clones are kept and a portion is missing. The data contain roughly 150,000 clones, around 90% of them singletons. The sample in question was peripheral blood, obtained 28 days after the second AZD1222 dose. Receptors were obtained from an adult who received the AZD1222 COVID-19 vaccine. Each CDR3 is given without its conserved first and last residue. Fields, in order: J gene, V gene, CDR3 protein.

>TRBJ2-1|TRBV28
ASIGLARNEQF
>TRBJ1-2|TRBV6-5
ASRLDPGPVDGYT
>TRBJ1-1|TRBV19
ASSINTEAF
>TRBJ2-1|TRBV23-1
ASSQSRTGSSYNEQF
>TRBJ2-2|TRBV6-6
ASSVGGITGELF
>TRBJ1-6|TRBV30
AWSVLPNSPLH
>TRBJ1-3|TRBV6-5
ASSYSGDGSGNTIY
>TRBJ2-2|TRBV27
ASSSSGRVNTGELF
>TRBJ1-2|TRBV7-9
ASSLVQGRPNYGYT
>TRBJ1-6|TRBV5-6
ASSLGDSYYNSPLH
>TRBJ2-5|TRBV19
ASKGEGETQY
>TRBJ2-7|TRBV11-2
ASSLGGGTSYEQY
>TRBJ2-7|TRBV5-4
ASSSGQGNWSYEQY
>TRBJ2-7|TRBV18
ASSSGQHYEQY
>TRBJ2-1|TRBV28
ASSLRQGGYNEQF
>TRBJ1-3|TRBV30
AWSGGGSGNTIY
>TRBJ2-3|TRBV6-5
ASSYSSVDTQY
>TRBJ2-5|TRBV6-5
ASSRTWTETQY
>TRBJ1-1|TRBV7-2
ASSFGGNTEAF
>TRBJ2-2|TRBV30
AWEGTGRNTGELF
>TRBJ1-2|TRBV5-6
ASSFRQGDPTSYGYT
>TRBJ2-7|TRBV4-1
ASSQGSSGSPSSYEQY
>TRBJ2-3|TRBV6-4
ASSDSSGGTQY
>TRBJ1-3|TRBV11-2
ASSSGTGSGNTIY
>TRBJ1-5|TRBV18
ASSPGTGSNQPQH
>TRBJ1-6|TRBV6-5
ASSSTGVFNSPLH
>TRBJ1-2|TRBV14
ASSQVGYGYT
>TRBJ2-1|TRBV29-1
SVETSGSNEQF
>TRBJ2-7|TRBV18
ASSGYGSSYEQY
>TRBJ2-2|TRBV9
ASSVESGSAGELF
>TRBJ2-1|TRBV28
ASSPSGQGAYNEQF
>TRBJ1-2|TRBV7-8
ASSLEGAWYGYT
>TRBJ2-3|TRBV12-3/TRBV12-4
ASSYSTDTQY
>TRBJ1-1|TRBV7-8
ASSRTPTRGVMNTEAF
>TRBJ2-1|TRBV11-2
ASSLGGREQF
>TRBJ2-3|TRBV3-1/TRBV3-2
ASSQRTDTQY
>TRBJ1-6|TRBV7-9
ASSLRQEDPTLH
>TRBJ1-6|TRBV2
ASSDTSIGLTGHNSPLH
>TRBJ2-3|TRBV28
ASSLSGARPDTQY
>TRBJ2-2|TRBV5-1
ASSLEVGGGTGELF
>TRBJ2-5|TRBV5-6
ASRRGWGETQY
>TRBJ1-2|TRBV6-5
ASTEPAGAGGYT
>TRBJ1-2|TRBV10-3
AVRGDRGYT
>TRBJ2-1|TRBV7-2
ASSPPGGDSYNEQF
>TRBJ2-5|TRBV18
ASSLASSARAETQY
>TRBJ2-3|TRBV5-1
ASTKQGADTQY